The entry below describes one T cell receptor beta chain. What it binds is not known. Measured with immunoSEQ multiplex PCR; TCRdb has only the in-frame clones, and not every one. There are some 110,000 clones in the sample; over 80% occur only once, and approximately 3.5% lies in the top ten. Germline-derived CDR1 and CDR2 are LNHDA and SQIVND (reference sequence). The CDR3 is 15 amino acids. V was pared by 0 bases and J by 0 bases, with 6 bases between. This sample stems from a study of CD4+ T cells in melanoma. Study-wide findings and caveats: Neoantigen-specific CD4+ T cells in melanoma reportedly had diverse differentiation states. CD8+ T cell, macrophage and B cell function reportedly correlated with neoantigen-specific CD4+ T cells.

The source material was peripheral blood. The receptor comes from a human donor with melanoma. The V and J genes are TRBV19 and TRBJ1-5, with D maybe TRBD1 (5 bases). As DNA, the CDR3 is TGTGCCAGTAGTATAGACAGGGATAGCAATCAGCCCCAGCATTTT. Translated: CASSIDRDSNQPQHF.